The following is a T cell receptor (beta chain) sequence with its context. The protocol was immunoSEQ multiplex PCR, while the TCRdb copy is restricted to in-frame clones and leaves out a portion. The sample includes 50,000 to 65,000 clones, 88% seen only once; the top ten take 0.67%. Baseline, cycle 4 day 1, and cycle 7 day 1 were the blood sampling points. Germline V gives CDR1 SGHTA, CDR2 FQGTGA. The CDR3 is 16 amino acids. V was pared by 4 bases and J by 1 base, with 14 bases between. These data come from a study of OX40 agonist ivuxolimab in advanced cancers. Sequencing used CD4+ or CD8+ T cells sorted from blood, obtained in a trial of the OX40 agonist ivuxolimab. This clonotype was obtained from an adult with an advanced solid tumor such as melanoma, head and neck, liver or kidney cancer. The chain uses TRBV7-3 and TRBJ1-5; D ambiguous. The CDR3 protein is CASSSNRQVSNQPQHF. CDR3 sequence (DNA): TGTGCCAGCAGCTCGAACCGACAAGTAAGCAATCAGCCCCAGCATTTT.